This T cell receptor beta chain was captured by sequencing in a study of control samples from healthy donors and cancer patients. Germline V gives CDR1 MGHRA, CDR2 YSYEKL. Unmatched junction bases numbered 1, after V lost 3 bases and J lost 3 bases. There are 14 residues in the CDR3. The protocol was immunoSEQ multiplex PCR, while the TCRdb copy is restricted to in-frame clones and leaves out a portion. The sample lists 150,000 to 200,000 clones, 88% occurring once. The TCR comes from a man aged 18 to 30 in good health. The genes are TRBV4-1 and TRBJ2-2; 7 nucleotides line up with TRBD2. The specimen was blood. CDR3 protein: CASSHGLDTGELFF. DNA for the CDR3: TGCGCCAGCAGCCACGGACTAGACACCGGGGAGCTGTTTTTT.